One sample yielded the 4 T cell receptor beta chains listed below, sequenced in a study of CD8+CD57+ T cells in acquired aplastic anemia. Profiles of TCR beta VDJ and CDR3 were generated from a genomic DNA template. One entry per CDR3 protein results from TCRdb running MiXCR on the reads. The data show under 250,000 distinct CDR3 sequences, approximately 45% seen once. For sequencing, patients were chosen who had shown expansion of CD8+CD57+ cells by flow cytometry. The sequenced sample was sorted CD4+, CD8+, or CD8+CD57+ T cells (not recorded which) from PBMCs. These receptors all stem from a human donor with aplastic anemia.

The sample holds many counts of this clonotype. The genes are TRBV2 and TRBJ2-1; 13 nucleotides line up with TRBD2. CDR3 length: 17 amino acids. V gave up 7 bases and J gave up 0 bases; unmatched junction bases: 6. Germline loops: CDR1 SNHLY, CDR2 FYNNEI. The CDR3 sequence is CASNGLAGESSYNEQFF. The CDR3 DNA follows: TGTGCCAGCAATGGACTAGCGGGGGAGAGCTCCTACAATGAGCAGTTCTTC.

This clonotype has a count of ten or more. The CDR3 spells CSARGTDSYEQYF. CDR3 sequence (DNA): TGCAGTGCTAGGGGGACAGACTCCTACGAGCAGTACTTC. The V and J genes are TRBV20-1 and TRBJ2-7, with 7 bases lining up with TRBD1. J was trimmed by 0 bases and V by 3 bases; bases with no gene match: 2. The CDR3 totals 13 residues. Germline loops: CDR1 DFQATT, CDR2 SNEGSKA (reference sequence).

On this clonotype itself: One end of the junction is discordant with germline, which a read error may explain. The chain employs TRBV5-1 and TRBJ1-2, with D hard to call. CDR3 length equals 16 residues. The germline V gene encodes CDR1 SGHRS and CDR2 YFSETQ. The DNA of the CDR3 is TGTGCCAGCAGCCGAGTATCTCCGGGCAGTAACGTTGGCTACACCTTC. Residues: CASSRVSPGSNVGYTF.

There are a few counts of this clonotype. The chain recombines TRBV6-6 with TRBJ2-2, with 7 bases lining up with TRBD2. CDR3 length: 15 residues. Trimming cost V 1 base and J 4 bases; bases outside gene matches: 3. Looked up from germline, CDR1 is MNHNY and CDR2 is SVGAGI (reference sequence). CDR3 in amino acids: CASSYFGEGTGELFF. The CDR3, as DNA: TGTGCCAGCAGTTACTTTGGGGAGGGCACCGGGGAGCTGTTTTTT.